Below are 6 T cell receptor beta chains sequenced from a single sample in a study of shared clonotypes between healthy human individuals. Libraries were prepared by immunoSEQ multiplex PCR; TCRdb keeps only in-frame clonotypes and omits some of them. The sample lists approximately 980,000 clones, over 75% seen once, with about 1.5% in the top ten. Sequencing used memory CD4+ T cells sorted from blood. Sample subset: CD45RA-negative fraction. These receptors came from a young man in good health.

At least ten counts were recorded for this clone. The chain is built from TRBV2 and TRBJ1-2; D might be TRBD1 (5 bases). Trimming stripped 3 bases from V and 4 bases from J, with 9 bases between. Germline-derived CDR1 and CDR2 are SNHLY and FYNNEI. The CDR3 covers 13 residues. CDR3 DNA: TGTGCCAGCAGTGAGGGGGGAGGCTATGGCTACACCTTC. It translates to CASSEGGGYGYTF.

V gene TRBV2 combines with J gene TRBJ2-7, with D possibly TRBD2 on 6 matching bases. This CDR3 has 12 amino acids. Germline V gene data show CDR1 as SNHLY and CDR2 as FYNNEI. The ends were cut back, 8 bases at V and 6 bases at J, with 14 bases in the middle. Written as DNA, the CDR3 is TGTGCCAGCGGGGGGTTCCGTCGCGAGCAGTACTTC. The encoded protein is CASGGFRREQYF.

This clone appeared once. V is TRBV29-1 and J is TRBJ1-1, with a weak D call TRBD1 (6 bases). V was cut by 3 bases and J by 0 bases, with 17 bases left in between. Germline CDR1 reads SQVTM; CDR2 reads ANQGSEA. CDR3 length: 16 residues. Here the CDR3 reads CSVDFGGHRMNTEAFF. The CDR3 nucleotides read TGCAGCGTTGACTTCGGGGGACACCGCATGAACACTGAAGCTTTCTTT.

The CDR3 sequence: CASVTGRQTNYGYTF. Here the CDR3 DNA reads TGTGCCAGTGTGACGGGGCGCCAAACGAACTATGGCTACACCTTC. J is TRBJ1-2 and V is TRBV6-4, with D perhaps TRBD1 (5 bases). Germline V gene sequence: CDR1 MRHNA, CDR2 SNTAGT. V was cut by 9 bases and J by 2 bases, with 19 bases left in between. The CDR3 has 15 residues.

This chain links TRBV7-2 with TRBJ2-5, with D perhaps given as TRBD1 or TRBD2 (5 bases each). Germline CDR1 reads SGHTA; CDR2 reads FQGNSA. V gave up 3 bases and J gave up 7 bases, with 9 bases separating them. There are 12 residues in the CDR3. CDR3 coding DNA: TGTGCCAGCAGCTTTGATGGGGGGACCCAGTACTTC. It translates to CASSFDGGTQYF. Using reference TRBV7-2 and TRBJ2-5 for the parts outside the CDR3, the full variable domain is GAGVSQSPSNKVTEKGKDVELRCDPISGHTALYWYRQSLGQGLEFLIYFQGNSAPDKSGLPSDRFSAERTGGSVSTLTIQRTQQEDSAVYLCASSFDGGTQYFGPGTRLLVL.

The V gene is TRBV19, the J gene TRBJ2-1; tentatively, D is TRBD2 (6 bases). The germline CDR1 and CDR2 sequences are LNHDA and SQIVND (reference sequence). Trimming cost V 7 bases and J 5 bases, with 18 bases left between them. The CDR3 runs 15 residues. The CDR3 protein is CASKELWGGDNEQFF. CDR3 DNA: TGTGCCAGTAAAGAGCTGTGGGGAGGTGACAATGAGCAGTTCTTC.